A selection of T cell receptor beta chains follows, all from one sample in a study of cytomegalovirus exposure and HLA in healthy donors. This table comes from immunoSEQ multiplex PCR, and its TCRdb copy is limited to in-frame clones, with some not included. The sample holds about 120,000 clones, approximately 70% seen once. The specimen was PBMCs. These TCRs come from a man under 40 in good health and CMV-seropositive. CDR3s include the opening cysteine and the closing phenylalanine or tryptophan. A D gene is named only where the DNA matches it firmly. Expanded clones get a size class; other rows say once, few or many, or leave the size out.

TRBV10-3	TRBD2	-	TRBJ2-1	TGTGCAACAGAGAGGACTAGCGGCAATGAGCAGTTCTTC	CATERTSGNEQFF
TRBV2	TRBD1	few	TRBJ1-2	TGTGCCAGCAGTGAATTAATGGGACAGGGGAGAGGTGGCTACACCTTC	CASSELMGQGRGGYTF
TRBV28	-	few	TRBJ1-2	TGTGCCAGCAGTTTAGCCACTTATGGCTACACCTTC	CASSLATYGYTF
TRBV9	-	-	TRBJ2-7	TGTGCCAGCAGCCCAGTGGTGGATGGGGGCACCTACGAGCAGTACTTC	CASSPVVDGGTYEQYF
TRBV9	-	-	TRBJ2-6	TGTGCCAGCAGCGTCCGGGGGGCCAACGTCCTGACTTTC	CASSVRGANVLTF
TRBV2	TRBD1	-	TRBJ2-3	TGTGCCAGCAGTTCTTCCGGGACAGGGGTGTTAGATACGCAGTATTTT	CASSSSGTGVLDTQYF
TRBV10-3	-	-	TRBJ2-5	TGTGCCATCAGTGAGTCCCCTAGCGCGGTGGGAGAGACCCAGTACTTC	CAISESPSAVGETQYF
TRBV7-9	-	-	TRBJ1-2	TGTGCCAGCAGCTTAGGGACAGACGGCTACACCTTC	CASSLGTDGYTF
TRBV5-1	TRBD2	-	TRBJ2-3	TGCGCCAGCAGCTTCGGACTAGCAGATACGCAGTATTTT	CASSFGLADTQYF
TRBV18	TRBD2	once	TRBJ2-3	TGTGCCAGCTCACCACGGGCTAGCGGGGGGATTGGCACAGATACGCAGTATTTT	CASSPRASGGIGTDTQYF
TRBV30	-	-	TRBJ1-6	TGTGCCTGGAGTTCCCTCTCACCGGGTAACAATTCACCCCTCCACTTT	CAWSSLSPGNNSPLHF
TRBV7-9	-	-	TRBJ1-5	TGTTCCAGCAGCTTAGGATGGGGGGGGGCGGAGCAGCCCCAGCATTTT	CSSSLGWGGAEQPQHF
TRBV27	-	-	TRBJ1-3	TGTGCCAACATCCAGGATGGAAACACCATATATTTT	CANIQDGNTIYF
TRBV29-1	TRBD1	-	TRBJ2-5	TGCAGCGCCCGAATTTACAGGGGTTCGCGGGAGACCCAGTACTTC	CSARIYRGSRETQYF
TRBV5-1	TRBD1	few	TRBJ1-6	TGCGCCAGCAGCTTGGATCCTGGACAGGGGGGCAATTCACCCCTCCACTTT	CASSLDPGQGGNSPLHF
TRBV9	TRBD1	-	TRBJ2-7	TGTGCCAGCAGCGTAGACCCGAACTTGGACAGGGTACACTTC	CASSVDPNLDRVHF
TRBV27	TRBD1	few	TRBJ1-2	TGTGCCAGCAGTTTATCTCTTTCCGGGACAGTCTATGGCTACACCTTC	CASSLSLSGTVYGYTF
TRBV7-3	TRBD2	few	TRBJ2-1	TGTGCCAGCAGCTCGATCGGGACTCCGGGACTATCGCAGTTCTTC	CASSSIGTPGLSQFF
TRBV27	-	-	TRBJ1-2	TGTGCCAGCAGTTTAACATCGATTACTAACTATGGCTACACCTTC	CASSLTSITNYGYTF
TRBV4-1	TRBD2	-	TRBJ2-1	TGCGCCAGCAGCCCTAGCGGGGGCGCCTGGAATGAGCAGTTCTTC	CASSPSGGAWNEQFF
TRBV9	TRBD1	-	TRBJ2-4	TGTGCCAGCAGCGTATTAAAGCCTACCTACGACAGGGGCAAAGCCAAAAACATTCAGTACTTC	CASSVLKPTYDRGKAKNIQYF
TRBV6-5	TRBD1	once	TRBJ1-1	TGTGCCAGCAGTTACTCGGGACAGGGGAACACTGAAGCTTTCTTT	CASSYSGQGNTEAFF
TRBV6-5	TRBD1	-	TRBJ2-2	TGTGCCAGCAGTTTAACAGGGGGCAGCGGGGAGCTGTTTTTT	CASSLTGGSGELFF
TRBV7-2	TRBD1	-	TRBJ1-1	TGTGCCAGCAGCGAAGCAGGGGGCGGCACTGAAGCTTTCTTT	CASSEAGGGTEAFF
TRBV5-8	TRBD1	-	TRBJ2-1	TGTGCCAGCAGCTTTCTCCGCAGGGGGCAAAACAATGAGCAGTTCTTC	CASSFLRRGQNNEQFF
TRBV6-5	TRBD1	-	TRBJ1-5	TGTGCCAGCAGTTGGGGACAGGGGGCAAGGAATCAGCCCCAGCATTTT	CASSWGQGARNQPQHF
TRBV9	TRBD1	few	TRBJ1-3	TGTGCCAGCAGCGTTGGCCCCAGCACCCCAGGGGGTACGGGAAACACCATATATTTT	CASSVGPSTPGGTGNTIYF
TRBV2	-	-	TRBJ1-2	TGTGCCAGCAGTGAACAGGGTGGTGACTATGGCTACACCTTC	CASSEQGGDYGYTF
TRBV5-1	TRBD1	once	TRBJ1-2	TGCGCCAGCAGCCGTGGACAGGGGACCTATGGCTACACCTTC	CASSRGQGTYGYTF
TRBV27	-	-	TRBJ1-1	TGTGCCAGCAGTTTGAGAGCAGGCAACACTGAAGCTTTCTTT	CASSLRAGNTEAFF
TRBV29-1	-	few	TRBJ2-6	TGCAGCGTTGAAGATCTTCAGAGGGCGGGCGGGGCCAACGTCCTGACTTTC	CSVEDLQRAGGANVLTF
TRBV4-1	TRBD2	-	TRBJ2-3	TGCGCCAGCAGCCAGGGGGTAGCGGGGCCAGATACGCAGTATTTT	CASSQGVAGPDTQYF
TRBV4-3	-	-	TRBJ1-4	TGCGCCAGCAGCCAAGAGGGGCCGGGACTGCAAGGTCAAAAACTGTTTTTT	CASSQEGPGLQGQKLFF
TRBV12-5	TRBD2	once	TRBJ2-1	TGTGCTAGTGGCCGGACTAGCGGCTACAATGAGCAGTTCTTC	CASGRTSGYNEQFF
TRBV30	-	-	TRBJ2-5	TGTGCCTGGAGTGTAGGGGTCGGCATCGCCGGAACCCGAGTCGGGACCCAGTACTTC	CAWSVGVGIAGTRVGTQYF
TRBV11-3	TRBD2	few	TRBJ2-3	TGTGCCAGCAGCTCAAAGGCGGGAGGGAAAGCTACAGATACGCAGTATTTT	CASSSKAGGKATDTQYF
TRBV18	TRBD2	-	TRBJ2-2	TGTGCCAGCTCACCACTAGCGGGTGTGGGCACCGGGGAGCTGTTTTTT	CASSPLAGVGTGELFF
TRBV5-6	TRBD1	-	TRBJ1-1	TGTGCCAGCAGCCGATATAGACAGGGGATGAGTGAAGCTTTCTTT	CASSRYRQGMSEAFF
TRBV5-1	-	-	TRBJ1-1	TGCGCCAGCAGGCCATTAGGAGGAATGAACACTGAAGCTTTCTTT	CASRPLGGMNTEAFF
TRBV18	-	-	TRBJ1-2	TGTGCCAGCTCACCTGGGTCCAGGTTCCCTCGTGGCTACACCTTC	CASSPGSRFPRGYTF
TRBV25-1	-	-	TRBJ2-2	TGTGCCAGCAGTGAATGGGGGGCGAACACCGGGGAGCTGTTTTTT	CASSEWGANTGELFF
TRBV6-5	TRBD2	-	TRBJ2-2	TGTGCCAGCAGTAAAGGACTAGCGGGACCCGGGGAGCTGTTTTTT	CASSKGLAGPGELFF
TRBV4-3	TRBD2	-	TRBJ2-3	TGCGCCAGCAGCCAAGCGACTAGCGGGAGAACAGATACGCAGTATTTT	CASSQATSGRTDTQYF
TRBV5-6	-	few	TRBJ1-6	TGTGCCAGCAGCACGGGACAAAGCGGCTCACCCCTCCACTTT	CASSTGQSGSPLHF
TRBV6-1	-	-	TRBJ1-2	TGTGCCAGCCTCGGGAGGGGTTATGGCTACACCTTC	CASLGRGYGYTF
TRBV5-4	TRBD1	-	TRBJ1-2	TGTGCCAGCAGCTCCCGGCTTACAGGGGCCATCAGCTATGGCTACACCTTC	CASSSRLTGAISYGYTF
TRBV9	TRBD1	-	TRBJ1-1	TGTGCCAGCAGTCGGACAGGTGACAGCACTGAAGCTTTCTTT	CASSRTGDSTEAFF
TRBV29-1	-	-	TRBJ1-2	TGCAGCGTTGAAGAAGGCAGGGATGGCTACACCTTC	CSVEEGRDGYTF
TRBV4-3	-	few	TRBJ1-1	TGCGCCAGCAGCCAAGACGGCACTGAAGCTTTCTTT	CASSQDGTEAFF
TRBV2	TRBD1	few	TRBJ1-4	TGTGCCAGCGGAGGGCTGACAGGGTCTAATGAAAAACTGTTTTTT	CASGGLTGSNEKLFF
TRBV14	-	-	TRBJ1-1	TGTGCCAGCAGCCGGGACATGAACACTGAAGCTTTCTTT	CASSRDMNTEAFF
TRBV7-2	-	few	TRBJ2-1	TGTGCCAGCAGCAGGGTAGGGGGATTACTCAATGAGCAGTTCTTC	CASSRVGGLLNEQFF
TRBV29-1	-	-	TRBJ2-1	TGCAGCGTTGAAGATGGTCAGGGGCGCGCCTACAATGAGCAGTTCTTC	CSVEDGQGRAYNEQFF
TRBV2	TRBD2	-	TRBJ2-1	TGTGCCAGCAGCGCCCGGGCTAGCGGGCGGTACAATGAGCAGTTCTTC	CASSARASGRYNEQFF
TRBV9	-	-	TRBJ1-1	TGTGCCAGCAGCGTAGGGGCGAACACTGAAGCTTTCTTT	CASSVGANTEAFF
TRBV29-1	TRBD1	-	TRBJ1-5	TGCAGCGTTACTCTACAGGGGATGAGCAATCAGCCCCAGCATTTT	CSVTLQGMSNQPQHF